This TCR beta chain came from a study of blood T cell repertoires in COVID-19. Study background: Acute and convalescent COVID-19 specimens originated in the United States, Italy and Spain. In each case, the material was cDNA or gDNA derived from T cells, B-cell-depleted T cells, or PBMCs.

TCRdb's table, derived via immunoSEQ multiplex PCR, lists solely in-frame clones and lacks some. The sample contains 300,000 to 400,000 clones, around 83% of which appear only once. This clonotype was obtained from a man aged 25-45 years with active or convalescent COVID-19. The sequenced sample was peripheral blood.

CDR3 DNA: TGTGCCAGCAGCACGGGCGGAGGGGGGGCCTCCTACAATGAGCAGTTCTTC. This translates into CASSTGGGGASYNEQFF. This chain links TRBV11-3 with TRBJ2-1, with D perhaps matching TRBD2 (7 bases). There are 17 residues in the CDR3. The germline CDR1 and CDR2 sequences are SGHNT and YENEEA. Deletions cut 5 bases from V and 0 bases from J, with 17 bases between.